The 18 T cell receptor beta chains presented below share a single source sample, sequenced in a study of cytomegalovirus exposure and HLA in healthy donors (dated by TCRdb to about 2017). Receptor amplification or capture employed the immunoSEQ multiplex PCR assay. A mixture of 60 forward primers for TCR Vbeta segments and 13 reverse primers for TCR Jbeta segments was used in the multiplex PCR. Not all clones reach the TCRdb copy of this immuneACCESS table, which keeps in-frame sequences only. Checked studies attribute under half of the gap to unresolved V genes and leave the rest unexplained. The sample yields roughly 110,000 clones; 60% to 80% were counted once. 2% to 2.5% of the sample is in the top ten clones. Sequenced: PBMCs. The origin of the receptors is a man aged 35 to 55 in good health and CMV-seronegative.

This clone showed up many times. V usage is TRBV6-5 and J usage is TRBJ2-2, with D unresolved. CDR1 and CDR2 from the germline V gene are MNHEY and SVGAGI. Trimming shortened V by 7 bases and J by 1 base, and 10 bases separated the two germline ends. The CDR3 has 14 amino acids. The CDR3: CASTLSWNTGELFF. The CDR3 coding sequence is TGTGCCAGCACCCTAAGCTGGAACACCGGGGAGCTGTTTTTT.

V is TRBV27 and J is TRBJ2-2, with 10 bases aligning to TRBD1. After removal of 3 bases from V and 5 bases from J, the junction contained 3 bases not matched to a gene. CDR3 length: 15 amino acids. The germline V gene encodes CDR1 MNHEY and CDR2 SMNVEV (reference sequence). The CDR3 region is CASSFDRGRTGELFF. In DNA form, the CDR3 reads TGTGCCAGCAGTTTCGACAGGGGGCGTACCGGGGAGCTGTTTTTT.

The chain employs TRBV5-1 and TRBJ1-1; D gene unclear. This CDR3 comprises 13 residues. V was cut by 0 bases and J by 3 bases, with 6 bases left in between. Germline V CDR1 and CDR2: SGHRS, YFSETQ. CDR3: CASSLGADTEAFF. For the CDR3, the DNA is TGCGCCAGCAGCTTGGGAGCGGACACTGAAGCTTTCTTT.

The chain joins TRBV5-6 to TRBJ2-5, with 10 bases that match TRBD2. Trimming took 3 bases from V and 4 from J; bases not matched to a gene: 15. This CDR3 has 18 residues. In germline, CDR1 is SGHDT, CDR2 YYEEEE. CDR3 amino acids: CASSWSVVSGGALETQYF. The CDR3 nucleotides are TGTGCCAGCAGCTGGAGTGTGGTCAGCGGGGGGGCCCTAGAGACCCAGTACTTC.

This sequence joins TRBV5-1 and TRBJ2-1; the D gene is possibly TRBD2 (6 bases). CDR1 SGHRS and CDR2 YFSETQ come from the germline V gene. Deletions cut 1 base from V and 1 base from J, with 12 bases between. This CDR3 comprises 16 residues. CDR3 amino acids: CASSLTRGGSYNEQFF. CDR3 bases: TGCGCCAGCAGCTTGACTAGGGGAGGTTCCTACAATGAGCAGTTCTTC.

V and J are TRBV7-8 and TRBJ2-1, with 13 bases aligning to TRBD2. The V gene's germline CDR1 is SGHVS and CDR2 FQNEAQ. This CDR3 spans 15 amino acids. The trim removed 5 bases at V and 6 bases at J, leaving 4 bases unmatched. The CDR3 sequence is CASSPTSGGANEQFF. The CDR3 DNA is TGTGCCAGCAGCCCCACTAGCGGGGGGGCCAATGAGCAGTTCTTC.

This clone occurred once. This chain connects TRBV19 to TRBJ1-5; 9 nucleotides agree with TRBD1. Trimming removed 6 bases from V and 7 bases from J; junction bases left unmatched: 7. Germline assignment: CDR1 LNHDA and CDR2 SQIVND (reference sequence). CDR3 size: 14 residues. CDR3 in DNA: TGTGCCAGTAGCACCACAGGGGGCCAGCAGCCCCAGCATTTT. It specifies CASSTTGGQQPQHF.

The chain has TRBV6-1 and TRBJ2-5; TRBD2 aligns across 7 bases. The J segment lost 5 bases and the V segment lost 4 bases, leaving 7 bases of the junction unmatched. This CDR3 spans 14 amino acids. Germline CDR1 reads MNHNS; CDR2 reads SASEGT. CDR3 region: CASSAGGTWETQYF. The CDR3 DNA sequence: TGTGCCAGCAGTGCCGGGGGGACGTGGGAGACCCAGTACTTC.

This clone showed up just a few times. V usage is TRBV6-1 and J usage is TRBJ1-4; 8 bases fit TRBD1. The CDR3 covers 14 residues. With 6 bases clipped from V and 7 bases from J, the junction kept 7 bases outside the gene matches. Germline-derived CDR1 and CDR2 are MNHNS and SASEGT. The CDR3 reads CASSSGGAGEKLFF. The CDR3 DNA sequence: TGTGCCAGCAGCTCAGGGGGCGCGGGTGAAAAACTGTTTTTT.

V gene TRBV6-5 combines with J gene TRBJ1-2; no reliable D call. Germline CDR1 and CDR2: MNHEY and SVGAGI. V lost 5 bases and J 3 bases, leaving 10 bases between the germline ends. The CDR3 is 13 residues long. CDR3 region: CASSPNRYYGYTF. The CDR3 DNA is TGTGCCAGCAGTCCCAACCGGTACTATGGCTACACCTTC.

This clone occurred once. This sequence joins TRBV5-1 and TRBJ2-1, with TRBD2 matching 10 bases. V gave up 8 bases and J gave up 4 bases; unmatched junction bases: 9. The V gene's germline CDR1 is SGHRS and CDR2 YFSETQ. The CDR3 sequence is 15 residues long. CDR3 loop: CASHVLAGAYNEQFF. CDR3 nucleotide sequence: TGCGCCAGTCACGTGCTAGCGGGGGCATACAATGAGCAGTTCTTC. The full variable domain, its missing parts supplied by reference TRBV5-1 and TRBJ2-1, is KAGVTQTPRYLIKTRGQQVTLSCSPISGHRSVSWYQQTPGQGLQFLFEYFSETQRNKGNFPGRFSGRQFSNSRSEMNVSTLELGDSALYLCASHVLAGAYNEQFFGPGTRLTVL.

V gene TRBV6-5 combines with J gene TRBJ2-7; the match to TRBD1 covers 7 bases. Germline CDR1 is MNHEY and CDR2 is SVGAGI. The CDR3 runs to 15 residues. V shed 6 bases and J 4 bases; nucleotides not matched to a gene: 12. The CDR3 here is CASRNPTGVGYEQYF. The CDR3 DNA follows: TGTGCCAGCAGGAACCCTACAGGGGTCGGATACGAGCAGTACTTC.

V usage is TRBV5-1 and J usage is TRBJ2-3, with TRBD1 as a possible D gene (5 bases). The CDR3 extends over 14 amino acids. The V and J ends lost 5 bases and 0 bases respectively, with 10 bases between them. The V gene's germline CDR1 is SGHRS and CDR2 YFSETQ. The CDR3 DNA reads TGCGCCAGCAGTCTGGGGCAGAGCACAGATACGCAGTATTTT. Amino acid sequence: CASSLGQSTDTQYF.

V and J are TRBV5-1 and TRBJ1-1, with 8 bases identical to TRBD1. The CDR3 has 12 residues. Trimming at V came to 4 bases and at J to 6 bases, leaving 2 bases not matched to a gene. Germline assignment: CDR1 SGHRS and CDR2 YFSETQ. DNA for the CDR3: TGCGCCAGCAGCAGGACAGGGCCTGAAGCTTTCTTT. This sequence encodes CASSRTGPEAFF.

V and J are TRBV4-1 and TRBJ1-4; D is unclear. In germline, CDR1 is MGHRA, CDR2 YSYEKL. This CDR3 comprises 16 residues. Trimming shortened V by 0 bases and J by 5 bases, and 13 bases separated the two germline ends. This CDR3 reads CASSQDWRGGNEKLFF. The CDR3 DNA sequence: TGCGCCAGCAGCCAAGATTGGCGAGGTGGAAATGAAAAACTGTTTTTT.

This chain uses TRBV6-1 with TRBJ1-1; D ambiguous. Trimming took off 2 bases at V and 1 base at J, with 8 bases between the two ends. Germline V CDR1 and CDR2: MNHNS, SASEGT. This CDR3 contains 14 residues. CDR3 region: CASSESWQNTEAFF. CDR3 in DNA: TGTGCCAGCAGTGAAAGTTGGCAGAACACTGAAGCTTTCTTT.

This clone was found a few times. The chain combines TRBV6-1 with TRBJ1-3; possibly TRBD1 for D (5 bases). V lost 7 bases and J lost 1, with 11 bases in between. Per the germline V gene, CDR1 is MNHNS and CDR2 is SASEGT. The CDR3 has 14 residues. This CDR3 is CASKFGASGNTIYF. The CDR3 DNA reads TGTGCCAGCAAATTTGGGGCATCTGGAAACACCATATATTTT.

The chain has TRBV7-3 and TRBJ1-2, with TRBD1 as a possible D gene (5 bases). There are 14 residues in the CDR3. CDR1 and CDR2 (germline): SGHTA, FQGTGA. The germline V and J ends were trimmed by 4 bases and 4 bases, with 13 bases remaining between them. The CDR3 sequence is CASSSYDSLYGYTF. The CDR3 bases are TGTGCCAGCAGCTCATATGACAGCCTCTATGGCTACACCTTC.